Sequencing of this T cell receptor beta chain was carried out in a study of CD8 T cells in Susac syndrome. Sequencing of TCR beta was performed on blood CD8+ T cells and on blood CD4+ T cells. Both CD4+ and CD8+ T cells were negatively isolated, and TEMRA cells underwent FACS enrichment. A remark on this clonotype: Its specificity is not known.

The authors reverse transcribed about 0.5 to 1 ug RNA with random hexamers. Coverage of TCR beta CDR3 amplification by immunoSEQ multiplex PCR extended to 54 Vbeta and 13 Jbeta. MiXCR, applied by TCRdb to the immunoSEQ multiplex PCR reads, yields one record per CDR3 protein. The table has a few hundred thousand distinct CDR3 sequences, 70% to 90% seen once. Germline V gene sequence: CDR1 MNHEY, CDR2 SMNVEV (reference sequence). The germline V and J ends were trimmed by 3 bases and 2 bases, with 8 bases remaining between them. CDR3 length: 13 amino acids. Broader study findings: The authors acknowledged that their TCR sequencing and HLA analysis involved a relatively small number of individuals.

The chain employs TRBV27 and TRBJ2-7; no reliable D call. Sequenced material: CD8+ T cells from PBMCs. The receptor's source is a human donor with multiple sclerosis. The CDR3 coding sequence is TGTGCCAGCAGTTTGGCGGCCCCCTACGAGCAGTACTTC. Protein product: CASSLAAPYEQYF.